This TCR beta chain was observed in a study of T cells in Graves' hyperthyroidism and ophthalmopathy. This clonotype was seen ten or more times. Antigen specificity is unknown. Points from the study as a whole: Blood also carried most thyroid clonotypes expanded above 0.001.

Per germline, CDR1 SGDLS and CDR2 YYNGEE. The CDR3 is 15 amino acids. The V and J ends lost 0 bases and 2 bases respectively, with 12 bases between them. Authors of the study amplified TCR beta CDR3 regions from RNA transcripts. First-round RT-PCR of the TCR CDR3 relied on the HTBI primer set. TCRdb fed the multiplex PCR reads into MiXCR, producing one record per CDR3 protein. This sample has fewer than 750,000 distinct CDR3 sequences, with about 14% found just once. Enrolled ophthalmopathy patients presented with a Clinical Activity Score of at least 3, a NOSPECS grade of at least 4, and disease duration under 3 months. PBMCs were obtained from over 8.5 ml fresh peripheral blood.

This sequence was found in a woman aged 50 to 60 with Graves' ophthalmopathy. V usage is TRBV9 and J usage is TRBJ2-7; TRBD2 is a possible D gene (6 bases). Sequencing input: blood. Written as DNA, the CDR3 is TGTGCCAGCAGCGTAGGTGGCGGGACCACCTACGAGCAGTACTTC. As protein: CASSVGGGTTYEQYF.